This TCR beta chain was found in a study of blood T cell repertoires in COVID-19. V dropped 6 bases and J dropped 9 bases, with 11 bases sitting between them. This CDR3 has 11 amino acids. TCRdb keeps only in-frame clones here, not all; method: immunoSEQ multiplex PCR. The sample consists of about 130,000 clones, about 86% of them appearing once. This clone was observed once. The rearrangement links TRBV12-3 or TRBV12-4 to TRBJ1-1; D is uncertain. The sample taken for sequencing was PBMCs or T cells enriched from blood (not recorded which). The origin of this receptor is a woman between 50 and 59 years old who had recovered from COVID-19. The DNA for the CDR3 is TGTGCCAGCAGACCAACAACCCAAGCTTTCTTT. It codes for CASRPTTQAFF.